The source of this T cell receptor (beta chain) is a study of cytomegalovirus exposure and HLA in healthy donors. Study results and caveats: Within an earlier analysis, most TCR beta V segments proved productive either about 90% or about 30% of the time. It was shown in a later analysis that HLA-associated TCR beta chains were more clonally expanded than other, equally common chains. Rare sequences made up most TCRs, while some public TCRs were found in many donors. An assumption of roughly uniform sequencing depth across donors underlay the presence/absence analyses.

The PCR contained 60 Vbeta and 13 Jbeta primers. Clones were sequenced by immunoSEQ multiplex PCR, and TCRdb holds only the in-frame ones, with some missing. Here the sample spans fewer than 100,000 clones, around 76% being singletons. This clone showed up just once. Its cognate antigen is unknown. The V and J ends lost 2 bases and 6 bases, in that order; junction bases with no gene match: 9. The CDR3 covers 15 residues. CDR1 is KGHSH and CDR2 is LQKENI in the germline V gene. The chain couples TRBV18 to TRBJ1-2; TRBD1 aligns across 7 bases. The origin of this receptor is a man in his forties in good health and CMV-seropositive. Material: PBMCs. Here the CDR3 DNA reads TGTGCCAGCTCACCAGGCGCAGGGGGACCTGATGGCTACACCTTC. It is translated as CASSPGAGGPDGYTF.